This TCR beta chain was recovered during a study of cytomegalovirus exposure and HLA in healthy donors. Study in general: HLA-typed donors were the source of 83 million or so unique TCRs held in an early data release. Study conclusions and caveats: Per published reports, the classifier diagnosed cytomegalovirus status with high specificity and sensitivity.

Primers for the PCR totalled 60 Vbeta and 13 Jbeta. Using immunoSEQ multiplex PCR, the repertoire was profiled, and TCRdb retains in-frame clones only, with some absent. The profile shows 120,000 to 150,000 clones, around 79% of them singletons. V was clipped by 2 bases and J by 1 base; unmatched bases: 7. The CDR3 is 16 residues long. Germline V gene data show CDR1 as LNHDA and CDR2 as SQIVND (reference sequence). Concerning this clone: Its antigen is undetermined.

Healthy individuals who donated bone marrow served as the donors. This TCR derives from a female donor in good health and CMV-seronegative. Sequencing used PBMCs. The chain carries TRBV19 and TRBJ1-1; 7 bases line up with TRBD1. The chain's CDR3 is CASSIKGGKRNTEAFF. DNA for the CDR3: TGTGCCAGTAGTATAAAAGGGGGCAAGAGGAACACTGAAGCTTTCTTT.